This TCR beta chain was found in a study of T cell changes during pregnancy in multiple sclerosis. Sequencing used immunoSEQ multiplex PCR; TCRdb keeps in-frame clones, though not all of them. The repertoire holds 85,000 to 90,000 clones, approximately 95% seen once, with roughly 1.7% in the top ten. Germline assignment: CDR1 SQVTM and CDR2 ANQGSEA. This CDR3 comprises 15 residues. Deletions cut 0 bases from V and 3 bases from J, with 15 bases between. This clone was seen a single time. The chain recombines TRBV29-1 with TRBJ2-7; D gene ambiguous. This TCR derives from a female donor in good health, enrolled as a control in a pregnancy study. This material consisted of peripheral blood, taken after pregnancy. As DNA, the CDR3 is TGCAGCGTTGAAGAACCTGATCCAGGCCACTACGAGCAGTACTTC. Encoded protein: CSVEEPDPGHYEQYF.